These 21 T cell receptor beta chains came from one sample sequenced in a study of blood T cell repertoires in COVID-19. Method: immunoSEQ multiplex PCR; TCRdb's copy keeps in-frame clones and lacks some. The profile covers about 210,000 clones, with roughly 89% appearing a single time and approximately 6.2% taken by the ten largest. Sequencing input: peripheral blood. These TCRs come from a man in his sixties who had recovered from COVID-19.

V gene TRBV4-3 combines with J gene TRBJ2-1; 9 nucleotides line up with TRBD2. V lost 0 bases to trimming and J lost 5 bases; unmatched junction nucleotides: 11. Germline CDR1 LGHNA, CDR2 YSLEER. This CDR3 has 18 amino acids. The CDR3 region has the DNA TGCGCCAGCAGCCAAGAGTATAGCGGGGGTCCTCTTAACAATGAGCAGTTCTTC. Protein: CASSQEYSGGPLNNEQFF.

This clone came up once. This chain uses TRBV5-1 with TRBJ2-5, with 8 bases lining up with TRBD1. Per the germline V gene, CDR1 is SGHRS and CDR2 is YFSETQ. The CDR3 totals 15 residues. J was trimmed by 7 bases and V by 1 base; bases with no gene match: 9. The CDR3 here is CASSLRAGGMGTQYF. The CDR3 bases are TGCGCCAGCAGCTTGCGGGCAGGGGGCATGGGGACCCAGTACTTC.

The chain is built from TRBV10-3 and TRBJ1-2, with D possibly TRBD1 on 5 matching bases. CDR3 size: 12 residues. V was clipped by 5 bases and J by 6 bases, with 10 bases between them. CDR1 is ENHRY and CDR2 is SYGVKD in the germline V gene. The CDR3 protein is CAISLDSDGYTF. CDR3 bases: TGTGCCATCAGTTTAGACAGCGATGGCTACACCTTC.

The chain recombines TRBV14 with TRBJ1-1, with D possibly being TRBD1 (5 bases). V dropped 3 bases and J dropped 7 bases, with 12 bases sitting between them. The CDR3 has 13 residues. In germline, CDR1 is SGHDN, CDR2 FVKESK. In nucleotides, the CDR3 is TGTGCCAGCAGCCATGCGGGGGGGAGTGAAGCTTTCTTT. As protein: CASSHAGGSEAFF.

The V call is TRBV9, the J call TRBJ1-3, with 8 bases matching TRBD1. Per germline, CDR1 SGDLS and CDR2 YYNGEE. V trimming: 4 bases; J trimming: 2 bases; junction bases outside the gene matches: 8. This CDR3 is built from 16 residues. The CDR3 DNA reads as TGTGCCAGCAGCCCCCAGGGGGCAGGGACTGGAAACACCATATATTTT. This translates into CASSPQGAGTGNTIYF.

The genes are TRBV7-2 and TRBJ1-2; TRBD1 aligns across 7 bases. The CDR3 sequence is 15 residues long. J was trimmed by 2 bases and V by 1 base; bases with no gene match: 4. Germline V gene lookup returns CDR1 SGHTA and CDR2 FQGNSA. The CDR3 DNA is TGTGCCAGCAGCTTAGACCGGGACAGAAACTATGGCTACACCTTC. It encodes CASSLDRDRNYGYTF. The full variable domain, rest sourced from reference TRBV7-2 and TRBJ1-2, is GAGVSQSPSNKVTEKGKDVELRCDPISGHTALYWYRQSLGQGLEFLIYFQGNSAPDKSGLPSDRFSAERTGGSVSTLTIQRTQQEDSAVYLCASSLDRDRNYGYTFGSGTRLTVV.

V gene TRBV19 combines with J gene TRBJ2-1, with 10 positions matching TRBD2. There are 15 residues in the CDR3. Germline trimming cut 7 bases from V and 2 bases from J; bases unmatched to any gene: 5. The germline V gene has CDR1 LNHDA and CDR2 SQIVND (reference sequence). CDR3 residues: CASTRSGGAYNEQFF. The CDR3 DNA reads TGTGCCAGTACGAGAAGCGGGGGGGCCTACAATGAGCAGTTCTTC.

The CDR3 region has the DNA TGCGCCAGCAGCACCATAGCGGAAAGCACAGATACGCAGTATTTT. Translated, it gives CASSTIAESTDTQYF. The V gene is TRBV5-1, the J gene TRBJ2-3; TRBD2 might be the D (6 bases). The CDR3 spans 15 residues. Trimming removed 4 bases at V and 0 bases at J, with 12 bases between. Germline V lookup: CDR1 SGHRS, CDR2 YFSETQ.

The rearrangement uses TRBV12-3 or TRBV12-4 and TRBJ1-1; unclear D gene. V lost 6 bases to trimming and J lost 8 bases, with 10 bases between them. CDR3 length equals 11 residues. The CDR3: CASSHGKEAFF. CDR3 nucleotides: TGTGCCAGCAGCCACGGGAAGGAAGCTTTCTTT.

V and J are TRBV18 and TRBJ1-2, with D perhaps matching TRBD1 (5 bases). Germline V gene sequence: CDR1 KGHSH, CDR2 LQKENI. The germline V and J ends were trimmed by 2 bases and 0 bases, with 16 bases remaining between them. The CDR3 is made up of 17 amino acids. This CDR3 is CASSPSIGGDANYGYTF. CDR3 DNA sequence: TGTGCCAGCTCACCATCGATAGGAGGGGACGCTAACTATGGCTACACCTTC.

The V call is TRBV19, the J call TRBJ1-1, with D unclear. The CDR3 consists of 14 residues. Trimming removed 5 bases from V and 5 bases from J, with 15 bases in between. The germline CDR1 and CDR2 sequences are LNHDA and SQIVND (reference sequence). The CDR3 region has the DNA TGTGCCAGTAGTTGGAGAGTCGCGGGAACTGAAGCTTTCTTT. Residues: CASSWRVAGTEAFF.

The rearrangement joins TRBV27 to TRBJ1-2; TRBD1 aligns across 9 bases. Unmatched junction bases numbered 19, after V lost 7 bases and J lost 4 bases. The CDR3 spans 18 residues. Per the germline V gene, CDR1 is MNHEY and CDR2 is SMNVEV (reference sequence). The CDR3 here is CASTQSGQGQSIGYGYTF. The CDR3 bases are TGTGCCAGCACCCAATCTGGACAGGGGCAATCCATTGGCTATGGCTACACCTTC.

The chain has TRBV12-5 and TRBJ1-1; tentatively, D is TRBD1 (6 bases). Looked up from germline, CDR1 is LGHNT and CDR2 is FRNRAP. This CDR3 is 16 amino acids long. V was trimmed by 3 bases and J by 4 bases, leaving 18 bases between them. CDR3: CASGFPRGGVGTEAFF. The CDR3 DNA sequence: TGTGCTAGTGGTTTCCCCAGGGGAGGGGTGGGCACTGAAGCTTTCTTT.

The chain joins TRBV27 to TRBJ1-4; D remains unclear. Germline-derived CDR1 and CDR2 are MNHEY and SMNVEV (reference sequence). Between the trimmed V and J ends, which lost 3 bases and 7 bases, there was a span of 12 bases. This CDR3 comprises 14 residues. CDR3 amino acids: CASSFGQTGEKLFF. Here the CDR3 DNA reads TGTGCCAGCAGTTTTGGCCAGACTGGTGAAAAACTGTTTTTT.

CDR3 loop: CASSVDNAGVAEQFF. The CDR3 DNA sequence: TGTGCCAGCAGCGTAGATAACGCGGGAGTAGCTGAGCAGTTCTTC. The chain joins TRBV9 to TRBJ2-1; 7 bases are shared with TRBD2. CDR3 size: 15 residues. Germline V gene data show CDR1 as SGDLS and CDR2 as YYNGEE. V dropped 0 bases and J dropped 9; count of bases not matched to a gene: 9.

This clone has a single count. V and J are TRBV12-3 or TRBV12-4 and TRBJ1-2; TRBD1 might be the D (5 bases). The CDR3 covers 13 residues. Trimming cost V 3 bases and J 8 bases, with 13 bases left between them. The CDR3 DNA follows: TGTGCCAGCAGTTTCATATCAGGGCGAGGCTACACCTTC. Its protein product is CASSFISGRGYTF.

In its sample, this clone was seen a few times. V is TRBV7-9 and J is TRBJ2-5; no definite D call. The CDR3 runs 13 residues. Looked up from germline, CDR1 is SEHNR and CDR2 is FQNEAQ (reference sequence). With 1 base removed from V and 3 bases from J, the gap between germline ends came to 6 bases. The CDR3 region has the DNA TGTGCCAGCAGCTTAGGAGTCGAAGAGACCCAGTACTTC. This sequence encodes CASSLGVEETQYF.

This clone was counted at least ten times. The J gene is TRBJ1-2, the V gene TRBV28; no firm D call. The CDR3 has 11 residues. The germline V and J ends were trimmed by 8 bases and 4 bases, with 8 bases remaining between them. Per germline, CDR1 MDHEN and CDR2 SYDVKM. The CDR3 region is CASRVGYGYTF. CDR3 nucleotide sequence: TGTGCCAGCCGGGTCGGCTATGGCTACACCTTC.

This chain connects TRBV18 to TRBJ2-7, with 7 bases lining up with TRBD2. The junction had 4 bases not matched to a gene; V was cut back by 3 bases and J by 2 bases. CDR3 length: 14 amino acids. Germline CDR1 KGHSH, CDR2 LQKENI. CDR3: CASSPGTTTYEQYF. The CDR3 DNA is TGTGCCAGCTCACCGGGGACTACCACCTACGAGCAGTACTTC.

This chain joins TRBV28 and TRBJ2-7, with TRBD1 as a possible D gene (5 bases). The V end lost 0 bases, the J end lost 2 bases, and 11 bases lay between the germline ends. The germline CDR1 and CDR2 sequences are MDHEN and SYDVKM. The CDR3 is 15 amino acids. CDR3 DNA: TGTGCCAGCAGTTTATGGACAGCAGGTACCTACGAGCAGTACTTC. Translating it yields CASSLWTAGTYEQYF. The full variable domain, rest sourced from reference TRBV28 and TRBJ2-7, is DVKVTQSSRYLVKRTGEKVFLECVQDMDHENMFWYRQDPGLGLRLIYFSYDVKMKEKGDIPEGYSVSREKKERFSLILESASTNQTSMYLCASSLWTAGTYEQYFGPGTRLTVT.

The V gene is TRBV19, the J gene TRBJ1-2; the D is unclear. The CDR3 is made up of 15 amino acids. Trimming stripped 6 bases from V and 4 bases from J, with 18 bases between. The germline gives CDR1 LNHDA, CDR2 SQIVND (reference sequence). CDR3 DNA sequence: TGTGCCAGTAGACCCAGAGGTGCGGGATCCTATGGCTACACCTTC. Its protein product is CASRPRGAGSYGYTF. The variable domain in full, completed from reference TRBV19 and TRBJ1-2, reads DGGITQSPKYLFRKEGQNVTLSCEQNLNHDAMYWYRQDPGQGLRLIYYSQIVNDFQKGDIAEGYSVSREKKESFPLTVTSAQKNPTAFYLCASRPRGAGSYGYTFGSGTRLTVV.